These 19 T cell receptor beta chains were all obtained from the same sample, sequenced in a study of blood T cell repertoires in COVID-19. Some clones are missing from TCRdb's copy, which holds only in-frame ones; the method was immunoSEQ multiplex PCR. The sample has over 300,000 clones, almost 85% seen once. The sequenced sample consisted of peripheral blood. These receptors were collected from a human donor in a cohort sampled during active COVID-19.

The chain has TRBV11-3 and TRBJ1-5, with TRBD1 as a possible D gene (5 bases). Germline loops: CDR1 SGHNT, CDR2 YENEEA. This CDR3 is 16 amino acids long. Trimming took off 4 bases at V and 2 bases at J, with 15 bases between the two ends. CDR3 protein: CASSSGGGLRNQPQHF. The CDR3 bases are TGTGCCAGCAGCTCTGGTGGGGGACTTCGCAATCAGCCCCAGCATTTT.

This clone occurred once. V and J are TRBV12-5 and TRBJ1-1, with D possibly matching TRBD1 (6 bases). CDR1 is LGHNT and CDR2 is FRNRAP in the germline V gene. The CDR3 is 13 amino acids. V was shortened by 0 bases and J by 10 bases, with 12 bases between the two germline ends. CDR3 amino acids: CASGLVMSTGAFF. The CDR3 DNA follows: TGTGCTAGTGGTTTGGTAATGTCGACAGGAGCTTTCTTT.

V is TRBV11-2 and J is TRBJ2-7; unclear D gene. CDR1 is SGHAT and CDR2 is FQNNGV in the germline V gene. V lost 3 bases and J 3 bases, leaving 9 bases between the germline ends. This CDR3 has 13 amino acids. The CDR3 region has the DNA TGTGCCAGCAGCTTCGCCCCACTCTACGAGCAGTACTTC. Its protein product is CASSFAPLYEQYF.

The chain is built from TRBV7-9 and TRBJ2-7, with TRBD1 matching 9 bases. The CDR3 loop spans 16 amino acids. Trimming removed 0 bases from V and 3 bases from J; junction bases left unmatched: 6. CDR1 SEHNR and CDR2 FQNEAQ come from the germline V gene (reference sequence). The CDR3 spells CASSLATGQGNYEQYF. DNA of the CDR3: TGTGCCAGCAGCTTAGCCACGGGACAGGGTAACTACGAGCAGTACTTC.

The genes are TRBV5-1 and TRBJ2-2; D remains unclear. V lost 0 bases and J 5 bases, leaving 2 bases between the germline ends. The CDR3 is 12 amino acids. Germline loops: CDR1 SGHRS, CDR2 YFSETQ. CDR3 DNA sequence: TGCGCCAGCAGCTTGGCAACCGGGGAGCTGTTTTTT. Protein sequence: CASSLATGELFF.

The chain has TRBV30 and TRBJ1-2; a possible D gene is TRBD1 (6 bases). This CDR3 region has 15 residues. V was trimmed by 8 bases and J by 8 bases, leaving 27 bases between them. Germline assignment: CDR1 GTSNPN and CDR2 SVGIG (reference sequence). The CDR3 region is CALGAGATVSGGYTF. The DNA for the CDR3 is TGTGCCCTAGGGGCAGGGGCGACCGTCTCAGGCGGCTACACCTTC. Filled out from reference TRBV30 and TRBJ1-2, the complete variable domain reads SQTIHQWPATLVQPVGSPLSLECTVEGTSNPNLYWYRQAAGRGLQLLFYSVGIGQISSEVPQNLSASRPQDRQFILSSKKLLLSDSGFYLCALGAGATVSGGYTFGSGTRLTVV.

The chain joins TRBV25-1 to TRBJ2-7; 10 nucleotides align to TRBD2. The length of the CDR3 is 16 residues. Germline V gives CDR1 MGHDK, CDR2 SYGVNS. V was pared by 4 bases and J by 1 base, with 7 bases of the junction left unmatched. CDR3 DNA: TGTGCCAGCAGTGCGGGGGCTAGCGGGGGATCCTACGAGCAGTACTTC. This translates into CASSAGASGGSYEQYF.

The chain has TRBV28 and TRBJ2-3; 7 positions match TRBD1. Germline V gives CDR1 MDHEN, CDR2 SYDVKM. Trimming at V came to 11 bases and at J to 8 bases, leaving 7 bases not matched to a gene. The CDR3 sequence is 11 residues long. In DNA, the CDR3 is TGTGCCGTACAGGGGCGGGCTACGCAGTATTTT. Its translation is CAVQGRATQYF.

V usage is TRBV27 and J usage is TRBJ2-1, with 10 positions matching TRBD1. CDR1 and CDR2 from the germline V gene are MNHEY and SMNVEV (reference sequence). The length of the CDR3 is 15 residues. V was pared by 5 bases and J by 4 bases, with 5 bases of the junction left unmatched. CDR3 loop: CASSPGQGVYNEQFF. CDR3 DNA: TGTGCCAGCAGTCCTGGACAGGGGGTATACAATGAGCAGTTCTTC.

This rearrangement joins TRBV6-5 to TRBJ1-1; weak D call: TRBD1 (5 bases). The V gene's germline CDR1 is MNHEY and CDR2 SVGAGI. This CDR3 comprises 15 residues. The V gene lost 0 bases and the J gene lost 1 base, with 9 bases spanning the gap. In nucleotides, the CDR3 is TGTGCCAGCAGTTACTCCCTGGGGGGGAACACTGAAGCTTTCTTT. It specifies CASSYSLGGNTEAFF.

V gene TRBV6-5 combines with J gene TRBJ1-2, with unresolved D. The germline gives CDR1 MNHEY, CDR2 SVGAGI. The CDR3 runs to 11 residues. Trimming took 6 bases from V and 8 from J, leaving 10 bases between them. Here the CDR3 DNA reads TGTGCCAGCAGCCCCGGGGAGGGCTACACCTTC. Its protein is CASSPGEGYTF.

The DNA for the CDR3 is TGTGCCAGCGAGGGGGACAGGGGCGAAGAGACCCAGTACTTC. Translating gives CASEGDRGEETQYF. The chain links TRBV2 to TRBJ2-5; TRBD1 agrees at 10 bases. J gave up 3 bases and V 8 bases, and 6 bases lay outside the gene matches. Germline V CDR1 and CDR2: SNHLY, FYNNEI. This CDR3 is 14 amino acids long.

The rearrangement uses TRBV4-1 and TRBJ2-3; D remains ambiguous. Germline CDR1 reads MGHRA; CDR2 reads YSYEKL. V gave up 1 base and J gave up 6 bases, with 5 bases separating them. This CDR3 has 12 amino acids. The CDR3 region is CASSQVRDTQYF. The CDR3, as DNA: TGCGCCAGCAGCCAAGTGAGGGATACGCAGTATTTT.

The genes are TRBV24-1 and TRBJ2-5, with 7 bases aligning to TRBD1. CDR3 length: 14 amino acids. Germline loops: CDR1 KGHDR, CDR2 SFDVKD. With 3 bases clipped from V and 4 bases from J, the junction kept 4 bases outside the gene matches. The CDR3 bases are TGTGCCACCAGTGATCCCGGGACAGCAGAGACCCAGTACTTC. Amino acid sequence: CATSDPGTAETQYF.

This clone was detected only once. The chain has TRBV7-9 and TRBJ1-1; no firm D call. The CDR3 spans 14 residues. V shed 1 base and J shed 2 bases, with 8 bases lying between them. Germline loops: CDR1 SEHNR, CDR2 FQNEAQ (reference sequence). The CDR3 DNA follows: TGTGCCAGCAGCTTAGTTTTGGGCAACACTGAAGCTTTCTTT. This encodes CASSLVLGNTEAFF.

The chain has TRBV3-1 (or the pseudogene TRBV3-2) and TRBJ1-1; D gene uncertain. The CDR3 is 12 residues long. Per the germline V gene, CDR1 is LGHDT and CDR2 is YNNKEL (reference sequence). V was shortened by 0 bases and J by 10 bases, with 9 bases between the two germline ends. The CDR3 sequence: CASSQEGGGAFF. The CDR3 DNA follows: TGTGCCAGCAGCCAAGAAGGAGGAGGAGCTTTCTTT.

This clone was observed a handful of times. The J gene is TRBJ1-4, the V gene TRBV30; TRBD1 agrees at 11 bases. The trim removed 3 bases at V and 0 bases at J, leaving 0 bases unmatched. Germline values: CDR1 GTSNPN, CDR2 SVGIG (reference sequence). CDR3 length: 15 residues. The CDR3 DNA reads as TGTGCCTGGAGGGGACAGGGGGCAACTAATGAAAAACTGTTTTTT. It codes for CAWRGQGATNEKLFF.

The CDR3 loop is CASSLSSGYEQYF. The CDR3 DNA reads as TGTGCCAGCAGCTTAAGTTCGGGGTACGAGCAGTACTTC. This chain joins TRBV7-3 and TRBJ2-7, with a weak D call TRBD2 (5 bases). The germline CDR1 and CDR2 sequences are SGHTA and FQGTGA. Trimming shortened V by 1 base and J by 4 bases, and 8 bases separated the two germline ends. The CDR3 consists of 13 residues.

The chain uses TRBV24-1 and TRBJ2-5, with D possibly being TRBD1 (6 bases). Trimming stripped 5 bases from V and 3 bases from J, with 6 bases between. CDR3 length equals 12 residues. Germline CDR1 is KGHDR and CDR2 is SFDVKD. The CDR3 DNA is TGTGCCACCAGTGGACAGGAAGAGACCCAGTACTTC. Translated: CATSGQEETQYF.